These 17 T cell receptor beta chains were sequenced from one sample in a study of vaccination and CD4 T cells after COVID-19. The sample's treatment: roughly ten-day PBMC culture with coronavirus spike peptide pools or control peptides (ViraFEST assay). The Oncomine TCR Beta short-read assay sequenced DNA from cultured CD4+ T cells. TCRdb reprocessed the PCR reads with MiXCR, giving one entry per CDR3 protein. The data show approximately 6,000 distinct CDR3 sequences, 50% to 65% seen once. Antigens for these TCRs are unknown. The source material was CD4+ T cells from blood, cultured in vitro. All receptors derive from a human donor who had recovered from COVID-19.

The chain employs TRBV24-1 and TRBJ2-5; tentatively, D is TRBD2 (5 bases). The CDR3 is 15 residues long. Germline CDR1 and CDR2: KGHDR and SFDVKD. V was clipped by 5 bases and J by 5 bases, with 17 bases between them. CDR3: CATSVRRGGWETQYF. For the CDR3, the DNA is TGTGCCACCAGTGTTCGCCGGGGTGGCTGGGAGACCCAGTACTTC.

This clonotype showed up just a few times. The CDR3 region is CASSDSGNTIYF. DNA for the CDR3: TGTGCCAGCAGTGATTCTGGAAACACCATATATTTT. The chain is built from TRBV2 and TRBJ1-3; no definite D call. V was pared by 3 bases and J by 1 base, with 1 base between. CDR3 size: 12 residues. The germline V gene encodes CDR1 SNHLY and CDR2 FYNNEI.

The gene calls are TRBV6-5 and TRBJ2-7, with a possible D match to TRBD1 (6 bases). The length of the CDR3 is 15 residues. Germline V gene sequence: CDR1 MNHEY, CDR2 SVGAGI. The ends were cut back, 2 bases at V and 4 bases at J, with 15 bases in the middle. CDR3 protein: CASSYRPGAQYEQYF. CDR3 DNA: TGTGCCAGCAGTTACCGGCCAGGGGCCCAATACGAGCAGTACTTC.

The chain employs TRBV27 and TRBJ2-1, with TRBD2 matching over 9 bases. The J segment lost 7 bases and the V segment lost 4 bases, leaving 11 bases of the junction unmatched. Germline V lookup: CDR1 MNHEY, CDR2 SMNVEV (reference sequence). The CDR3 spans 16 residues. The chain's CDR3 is CASSSAVAGVGNEQFF. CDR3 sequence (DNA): TGTGCCAGCAGTTCCGCCGTAGCGGGAGTGGGTAATGAGCAGTTCTTC.

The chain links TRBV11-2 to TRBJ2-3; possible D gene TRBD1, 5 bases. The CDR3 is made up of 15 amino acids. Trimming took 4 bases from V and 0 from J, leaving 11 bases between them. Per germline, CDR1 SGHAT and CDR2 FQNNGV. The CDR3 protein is CASSSTGSSTDTQYF. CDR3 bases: TGTGCCAGCAGCTCAACAGGATCTAGCACAGATACGCAGTATTTT.

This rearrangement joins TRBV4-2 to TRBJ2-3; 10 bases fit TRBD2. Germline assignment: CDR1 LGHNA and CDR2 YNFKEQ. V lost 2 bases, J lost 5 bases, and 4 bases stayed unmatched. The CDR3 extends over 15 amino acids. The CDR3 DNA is TGTGCCAGCAGCCAAAGCGGGAGGGCCGTAGATACGCAGTATTTT. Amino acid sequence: CASSQSGRAVDTQYF.

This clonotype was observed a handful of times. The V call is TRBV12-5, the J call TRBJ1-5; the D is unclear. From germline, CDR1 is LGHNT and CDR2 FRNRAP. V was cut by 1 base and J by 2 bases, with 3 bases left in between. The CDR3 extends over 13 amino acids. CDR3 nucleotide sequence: TGTGCTAGTGGTTTGGAGGGCAATCAGCCCCAGCATTTT. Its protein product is CASGLEGNQPQHF.

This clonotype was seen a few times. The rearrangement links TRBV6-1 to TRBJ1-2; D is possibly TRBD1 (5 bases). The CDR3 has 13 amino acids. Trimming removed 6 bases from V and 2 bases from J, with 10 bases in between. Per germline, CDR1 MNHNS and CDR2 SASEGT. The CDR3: CASSRQLNYGYTF. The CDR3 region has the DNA TGTGCCAGCAGCAGACAGCTGAACTATGGCTACACCTTC.

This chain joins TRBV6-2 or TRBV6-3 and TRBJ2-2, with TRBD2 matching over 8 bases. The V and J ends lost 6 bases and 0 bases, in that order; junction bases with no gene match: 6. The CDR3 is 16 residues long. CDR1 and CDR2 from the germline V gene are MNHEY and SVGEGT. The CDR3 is CASRLLAVTNTGELFF. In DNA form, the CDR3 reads TGTGCCAGCAGGCTACTAGCGGTCACGAACACCGGGGAGCTGTTTTTT.

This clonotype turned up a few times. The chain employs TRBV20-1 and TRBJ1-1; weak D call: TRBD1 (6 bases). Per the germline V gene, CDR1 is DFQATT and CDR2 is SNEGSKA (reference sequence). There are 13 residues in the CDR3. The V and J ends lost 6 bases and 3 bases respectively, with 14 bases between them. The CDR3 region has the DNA TGCAGTGCGCCGTCGGGGGGCTACACTGAAGCTTTCTTT. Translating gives CSAPSGGYTEAFF.

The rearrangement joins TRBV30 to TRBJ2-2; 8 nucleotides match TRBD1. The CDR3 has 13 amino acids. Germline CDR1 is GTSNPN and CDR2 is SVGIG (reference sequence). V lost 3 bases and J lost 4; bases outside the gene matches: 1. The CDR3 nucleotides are TGTGCCTGGAGAGGACAGGGCACCGGGGAGCTGTTTTTT. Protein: CAWRGQGTGELFF.

CDR3 protein: CAWSPPRYSNQPQHF. CDR3 bases: TGTGCCTGGAGTCCCCCCAGGTATAGCAATCAGCCCCAGCATTTT. V and J are TRBV30 and TRBJ1-5; D is undetermined. With 2 bases removed from V and 0 bases from J, the gap between germline ends came to 11 bases. Germline V lookup: CDR1 GTSNPN, CDR2 SVGIG (reference sequence). This CDR3 is built from 15 residues.

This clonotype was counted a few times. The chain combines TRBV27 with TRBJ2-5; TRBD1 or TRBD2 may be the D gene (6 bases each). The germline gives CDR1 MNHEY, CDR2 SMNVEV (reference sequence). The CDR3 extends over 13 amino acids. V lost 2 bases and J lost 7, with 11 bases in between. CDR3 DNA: TGTGCCAGCAGTTTACAAGGAGGGGGGACCCAGTACTTC. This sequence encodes CASSLQGGGTQYF.

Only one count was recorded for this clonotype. In DNA form, the CDR3 reads TGCAGCGTTGAAGACAGGGGCTTCCGCTTCTACACCTTC. It translates to CSVEDRGFRFYTF. The chain links TRBV29-1 to TRBJ1-2; D is possibly TRBD1 (6 bases). The V and J ends lost 0 bases and 10 bases respectively, with 15 bases between them. Germline-derived CDR1 and CDR2 are SQVTM and ANQGSEA. The CDR3 is made up of 13 amino acids.

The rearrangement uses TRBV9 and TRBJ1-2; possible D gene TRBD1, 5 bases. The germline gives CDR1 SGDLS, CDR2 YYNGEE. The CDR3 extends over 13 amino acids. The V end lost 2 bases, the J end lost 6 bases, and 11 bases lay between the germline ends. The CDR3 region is CASSVTGTDGYTF. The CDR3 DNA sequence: TGTGCCAGCAGCGTTACCGGGACGGATGGCTACACCTTC.

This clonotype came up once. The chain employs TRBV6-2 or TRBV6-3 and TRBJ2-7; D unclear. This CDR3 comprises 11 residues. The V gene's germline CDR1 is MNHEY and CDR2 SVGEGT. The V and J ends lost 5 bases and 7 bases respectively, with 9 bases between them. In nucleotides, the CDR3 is TGTGCCAGCAGTCCTCAGTGGGAGCAGTACTTC. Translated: CASSPQWEQYF.

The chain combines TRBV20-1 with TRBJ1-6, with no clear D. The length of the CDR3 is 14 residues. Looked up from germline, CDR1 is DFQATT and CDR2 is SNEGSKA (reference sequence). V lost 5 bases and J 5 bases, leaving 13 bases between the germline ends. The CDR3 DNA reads TGCAGTGCTCCCCAAACTTCCAATAATTCACCCCTCCACTTT. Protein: CSAPQTSNNSPLHF.